This entry lists 16 T cell receptor beta chains sequenced from one sample in a study of patients and donors after allogeneic stem cell transplantation (TCRdb year 2020). Library prep was done by RT-PCR. The sequencer was a NextSeq 550. TCRdb took the public reads, trimmed them with fastp at Q25, ran MiXCR for clone calling and kept in-frame beta chains. CDR3 protein duplicates are merged, each entry listing the most common genes and DNA. The sample includes 920,000 or so distinct CDR3 sequences, with approximately 19% observed a single time. The leading ten clones occupy 5% to 6.5% of the sample. The specimen sequenced was blood, either unsorted or a sorted T cell fraction (not recorded which). These receptors originate from a human donor who was either an allogeneic HSCT recipient or a stem cell or donor lymphocyte infusion donor (not recorded which). It is not recorded whose cells these are; they may come from a transplant donor.

In its sample, this clonotype was seen many times. V usage is TRBV18 and J usage is TRBJ2-1; 9 bases map to TRBD2. CDR1 and CDR2 (germline): KGHSH, LQKENI. V was clipped by 1 base and J by 8 bases; unmatched bases: 9. This CDR3 has 16 residues. This chain's CDR3 is CASSPLRTSGFYEQFF. The CDR3 DNA follows: TGTGCCAGCTCACCACTAAGAACTAGCGGGTTCTATGAGCAGTTCTTC.

A few counts support this clonotype. V gene TRBV12-3 or TRBV12-4 combines with J gene TRBJ1-4; D gene ambiguous. V was cut by 1 base and J by 4 bases, with 7 bases left in between. The CDR3 totals 14 residues. The CDR3 nucleotides read TGTGCCAGCAGTTTAGTGGATGTTAATGAAAAACTGTTTTTT. It translates to CASSLVDVNEKLFF.

Only a few counts were recorded for this clonotype. V usage is TRBV21-1 and J usage is TRBJ1-1; no DNA check was done on the table's D call, TRBD1. TRBV21-1 is reported as a pseudogene. The CDR3 is 14 residues long. The CDR3 nucleotides read TGTGCCAGCAACTCCAGGGAGTGGAACACTGAAGCTTTCTTT. Protein: CASNSREWNTEAFF.

This chain connects TRBV4-1 to TRBJ2-7; maybe TRBD2 (5 bases). This CDR3 is built from 13 residues. Germline CDR1 is MGHRA and CDR2 is YSYEKL. The V end lost 7 bases, the J end lost 0 bases, and 10 bases lay between the germline ends. The CDR3 protein is CASKGSSSYEQYF. The CDR3, as DNA: TGCGCCAGCAAAGGGAGTAGCTCCTACGAGCAGTACTTC.

This clonotype was recorded at least ten times. The rearrangement joins TRBV6-1 to TRBJ2-2; 7 nucleotides agree with TRBD2. Trimming removed 7 bases from V and 0 bases from J; junction bases left unmatched: 2. This CDR3 contains 14 residues. Germline CDR1 reads MNHNS; CDR2 reads SASEGT. CDR3 protein: CASKGLANTGELFF. As DNA, the CDR3 is TGTGCCAGCAAAGGACTAGCGAACACCGGGGAGCTGTTTTTT.

There are a few counts of this clonotype. The chain combines TRBV28 with TRBJ2-2, with unresolved D. V lost 5 bases and J 7 bases, leaving 14 bases between the germline ends. Germline CDR1 MDHEN, CDR2 SYDVKM. The CDR3 totals 14 residues. The CDR3 DNA is TGTGCCAGCAGTCCCTCCTCATTGGGCGGGGAGCTGTTTTTT. Translation: CASSPSSLGGELFF.

This clonotype appeared a few times. The genes are TRBV10-3 and TRBJ1-5; the match to TRBD1 covers 7 bases. V lost 5 bases, J lost 3 bases, and 7 bases stayed unmatched. CDR1 and CDR2 (germline): ENHRY, SYGVKD. This CDR3 contains 15 residues. The CDR3 DNA sequence: TGTGCCATCAGTACCACAGGGGATTACAATCAGCCCCAGCATTTT. It codes for CAISTTGDYNQPQHF.

This clonotype has just a few counts. This chain joins TRBV7-7 and TRBJ2-2, with TRBD2 matching 15 bases. CDR3 size: 17 residues. The ends lost 5 bases at V and 3 bases at J; junction bases unmatched: 4. Germline CDR1 SSHAT, CDR2 FNYEAQ (reference sequence). The CDR3 reads CASSPGLAGGYTGELFF. CDR3 sequence (DNA): TGTGCCAGCAGCCCCGGACTAGCGGGAGGGTACACCGGGGAGCTGTTTTTT.

The chain is built from TRBV27 and TRBJ2-1, with no clear D. Trimming shortened V by 3 bases and J by 4 bases, and 13 bases separated the two germline ends. CDR1 and CDR2 (germline): MNHEY, SMNVEV (reference sequence). This CDR3 contains 15 residues. The DNA for the CDR3 is TGTGCCAGCAGTTTCCGGATAGGGCTGTACAATGAGCAGTTCTTC. This encodes CASSFRIGLYNEQFF.

The genes are TRBV7-2 and TRBJ2-7, with no clear D. Germline V gene data show CDR1 as SGHTA and CDR2 as FQGNSA. Trimming took off 0 bases at V and 3 bases at J, with 12 bases between the two ends. The CDR3 is 15 amino acids. The CDR3: CASSLASGNNYEQYF. The CDR3, as DNA: TGTGCCAGCAGCTTAGCGTCGGGCAATAACTACGAGCAGTACTTC.

This clonotype occurred a few times. The J gene is TRBJ1-6, the V gene TRBV20-1; possible D gene TRBD1, 5 bases. This CDR3 comprises 16 residues. V gave up 0 bases and J gave up 0 bases, with 9 bases separating them. Germline assignment: CDR1 DFQATT and CDR2 SNEGSKA (reference sequence). CDR3 amino acids: CSARDRASSYNSPLHF. The CDR3 nucleotides are TGCAGTGCTAGAGACAGGGCGAGCTCCTATAATTCACCCCTCCACTTT.

The rearrangement joins TRBV27 to TRBJ2-3; 8 positions match TRBD1. The CDR3 sequence is 15 residues long. V dropped 1 base and J dropped 5; count of bases not matched to a gene: 5. In germline, CDR1 is MNHEY, CDR2 SMNVEV (reference sequence). CDR3 nucleotide sequence: TGTGCCAGCAGTTTATGGGAACAGGGGGTAGATACGCAGTATTTT. It is translated as CASSLWEQGVDTQYF.

This clonotype occurred once. The chain employs TRBV30 and TRBJ1-1; D remains ambiguous. The CDR3 is 13 amino acids. V was cut by 0 bases and J by 6 bases, with 11 bases left in between. The germline V gene has CDR1 GTSNPN and CDR2 SVGIG (reference sequence). In nucleotides, the CDR3 is TGTGCCTGGAGTGTGGGTCAGAGCTCTGAAGCTTTCTTT. It codes for CAWSVGQSSEAFF.

The V and J genes are TRBV6-2 or TRBV6-3 and TRBJ2-5, with D possibly being TRBD1 (7 bases). Germline CDR1 MNHEY, CDR2 SVGEGT. This CDR3 region has 11 residues. The V end was cut by 6 bases, the J end by 7 bases, with 9 bases between. Here the CDR3 DNA reads TGTGCCAGCAGGCAGGGGGGGACCCAGTACTTC. Protein: CASRQGGTQYF.

This clonotype was detected a few times. J is TRBJ2-1 and V is TRBV12-3 or TRBV12-4; TRBD2 matches 9 bases. The CDR3 extends over 15 amino acids. Germline trimming cut 5 bases from V and 7 bases from J; bases unmatched to any gene: 9. For the CDR3, the DNA is TGTGCCAGCAGTCCCGGTGCGGGAGGGGCGAATGAGCAGTTCTTC. This sequence encodes CASSPGAGGANEQFF.

This clonotype appeared a few times. The chain combines TRBV5-5 with TRBJ2-3; D could derive from TRBD1 or TRBD2 (6 bases each). V lost 0 bases, J lost 8 bases, and 13 bases lay in between. Per germline, CDR1 SGHKS and CDR2 YYEKEE (reference sequence). CDR3 length: 14 residues. The CDR3 protein is CASSLEGGPATQYF. In nucleotides, the CDR3 is TGTGCCAGCAGCTTGGAGGGGGGACCCGCTACGCAGTATTTT.